The 9 T cell receptor beta chains below all came from one sample that was sequenced in a study of cytomegalovirus exposure and HLA in healthy donors. Primers included in the PCR were 60 Vbeta and 13 Jbeta primers. Repertoires were generated with immunoSEQ multiplex PCR, while TCRdb's copy carries only in-frame clones and drops some. The sample includes 150,000 to 200,000 clones, 70% to 80% of them seen just once. The sequencing sample was made of PBMCs. These receptors were collected from a woman in her 40s in good health and CMV-seronegative.

This sequence joins TRBV29-1 and TRBJ1-2; 8 nucleotides match TRBD1. Germline V lookup: CDR1 SQVTM, CDR2 ANQGSEA. V trimming: 3 bases; J trimming: 7 bases; junction bases outside the gene matches: 10. The CDR3 has 14 residues. The DNA for the CDR3 is TGCAGCGTTGAGTGGGGACAGGCGGCCGCTGGCTACACCTTC. The encoded protein is CSVEWGQAAAGYTF.

The chain is built from TRBV9 and TRBJ2-1, with 7 bases identical to TRBD2. Trimming cost V 0 bases and J 8 bases; bases outside gene matches: 17. The CDR3 totals 18 residues. Germline CDR1 and CDR2: SGDLS and YYNGEE. The CDR3 is CASSVGPQIAGSADEQFF. In nucleotides, the CDR3 is TGTGCCAGCAGCGTAGGTCCTCAAATAGCGGGTTCTGCGGATGAGCAGTTCTTC.

The V call is TRBV19, the J call TRBJ2-3, with 10 bases matching TRBD2. The V gene's germline CDR1 is LNHDA and CDR2 SQIVND (reference sequence). The CDR3 is 15 amino acids. The junction had 3 bases not matched to a gene; V was cut back by 2 bases and J by 4 bases. The CDR3 DNA follows: TGTGCCAGTAGTATATTAAGCGGGGGGGCAGATACGCAGTATTTT. It translates to CASSILSGGADTQYF.

The rearrangement joins TRBV11-3 to TRBJ1-2; 9 bases agree with TRBD1. Looked up from germline, CDR1 is SGHNT and CDR2 is YENEEA. The CDR3 has 13 amino acids. V was clipped by 5 bases and J by 8 bases; unmatched bases: 6. The CDR3 here is CASSPRQGDGYTF. In DNA form, the CDR3 reads TGTGCCAGCAGCCCCAGACAGGGGGACGGCTACACCTTC.

The rearrangement joins TRBV9 to TRBJ2-5; D is uncertain. The DNA matches TRBJ2-7 better at its end, which makes the J call doubtful. The germline V gene encodes CDR1 SGDLS and CDR2 YYNGEE. The CDR3 spans 13 residues. The chain's CDR3 is CASSGDITYEQYF. In DNA, the CDR3 is TGTGCCAGCAGCGGAGACATTACCTACGAGCAGTACTTC.

V gene TRBV11-2 combines with J gene TRBJ2-5; 7 bases match TRBD2. CDR1 is SGHAT and CDR2 is FQNNGV in the germline V gene. This CDR3 has 13 residues. The trim removed 5 bases at V and 2 bases at J, leaving 2 bases unmatched. The CDR3 sequence: CASSLGGQETQYF. The CDR3 DNA reads as TGTGCCAGCAGCCTGGGGGGGCAAGAGACCCAGTACTTC.

The genes are TRBV19 and TRBJ1-5; a weak D match, TRBD1 (6 bases). Germline CDR1 LNHDA, CDR2 SQIVND (reference sequence). The CDR3 sequence is 14 residues long. Trimming removed 2 bases from V and 5 bases from J, with 10 bases in between. In DNA form, the CDR3 reads TGTGCCAGTAGTATACAGGGGAGGGATCAGCCCCAGCATTTT. Residues: CASSIQGRDQPQHF.

This sequence joins TRBV5-4 and TRBJ2-7; unclear D gene. The CDR3 contains 14 residues. V was cut by 0 bases and J by 2 bases, with 9 bases left in between. The germline V gene encodes CDR1 SGHNT and CDR2 YYREEE (reference sequence). The CDR3 DNA reads as TGTGCCAGCAGCTTGGACCGGAGCCCCTACGAGCAGTACTTC. It translates to CASSLDRSPYEQYF.

On this clone: Its ends do not fully match the called genes, so a read error is possible. This sequence joins TRBV11-2 and TRBJ2-7; D is unclear. This CDR3 spans 14 amino acids. Germline CDR1 SGHAT, CDR2 FQNNGV. CDR3 nucleotides: TGTGCCAGCAGCTTAGTTGGCCTAGAAACCGAGCGGTACTTC. This sequence encodes CASSLVGLETERYF.